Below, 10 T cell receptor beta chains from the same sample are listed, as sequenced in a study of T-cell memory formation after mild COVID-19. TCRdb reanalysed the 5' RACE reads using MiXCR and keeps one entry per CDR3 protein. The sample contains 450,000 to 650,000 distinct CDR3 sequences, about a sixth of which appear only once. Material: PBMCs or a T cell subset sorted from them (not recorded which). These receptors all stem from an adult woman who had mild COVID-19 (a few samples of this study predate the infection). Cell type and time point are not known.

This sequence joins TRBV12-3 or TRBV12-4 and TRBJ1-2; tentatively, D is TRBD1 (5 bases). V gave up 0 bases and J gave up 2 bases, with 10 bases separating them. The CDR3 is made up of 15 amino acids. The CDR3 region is CASSLAGVENYGYTF. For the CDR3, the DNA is TGTGCCAGCAGTTTAGCGGGGGTGGAAAACTATGGCTACACCTTC.

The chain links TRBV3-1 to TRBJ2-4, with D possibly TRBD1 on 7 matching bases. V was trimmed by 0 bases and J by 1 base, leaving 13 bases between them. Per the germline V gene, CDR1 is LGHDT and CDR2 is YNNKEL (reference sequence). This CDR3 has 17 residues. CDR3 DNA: TGTGCCAGCAGCCAAGAAGGGGGCGGGGAGGCCAAAAACATTCAGTACTTC. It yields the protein CASSQEGGGEAKNIQYF.

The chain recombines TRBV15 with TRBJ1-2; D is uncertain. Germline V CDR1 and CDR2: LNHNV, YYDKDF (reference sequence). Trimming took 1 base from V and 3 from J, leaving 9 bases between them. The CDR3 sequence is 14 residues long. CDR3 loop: CATSRGPEDYGYTF. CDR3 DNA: TGTGCCACCAGCAGAGGCCCGGAGGACTATGGCTACACCTTC.

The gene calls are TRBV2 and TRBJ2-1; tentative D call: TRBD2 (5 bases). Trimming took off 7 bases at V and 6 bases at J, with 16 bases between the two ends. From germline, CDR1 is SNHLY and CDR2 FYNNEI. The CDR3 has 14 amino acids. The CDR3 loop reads CASNAGRFVNEQFF. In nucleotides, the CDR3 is TGTGCCAGCAATGCGGGTAGATTTGTCAATGAGCAGTTCTTC.

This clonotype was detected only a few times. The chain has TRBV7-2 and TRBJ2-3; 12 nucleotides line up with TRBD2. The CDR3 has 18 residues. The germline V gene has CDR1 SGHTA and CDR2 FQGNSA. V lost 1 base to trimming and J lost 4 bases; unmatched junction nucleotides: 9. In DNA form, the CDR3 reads TGTGCCAGCAGCTTAGAAGGCACTAGCGGGAGGTCAGCAGATACGCAGTATTTT. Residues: CASSLEGTSGRSADTQYF.

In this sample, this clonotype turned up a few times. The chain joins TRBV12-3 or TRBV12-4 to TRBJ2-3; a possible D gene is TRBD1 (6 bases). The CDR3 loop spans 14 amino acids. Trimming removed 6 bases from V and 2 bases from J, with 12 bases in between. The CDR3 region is CASRPGHDTDTQYF. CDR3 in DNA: TGTGCCAGCAGGCCGGGACACGACACAGATACGCAGTATTTT.

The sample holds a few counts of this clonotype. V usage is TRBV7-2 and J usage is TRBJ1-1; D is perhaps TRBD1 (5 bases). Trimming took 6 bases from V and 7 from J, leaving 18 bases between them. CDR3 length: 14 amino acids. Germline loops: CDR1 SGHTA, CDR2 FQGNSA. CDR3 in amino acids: CASRGGLWGIEAFF. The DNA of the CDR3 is TGTGCCAGCAGGGGCGGACTCTGGGGGATTGAAGCTTTCTTT.

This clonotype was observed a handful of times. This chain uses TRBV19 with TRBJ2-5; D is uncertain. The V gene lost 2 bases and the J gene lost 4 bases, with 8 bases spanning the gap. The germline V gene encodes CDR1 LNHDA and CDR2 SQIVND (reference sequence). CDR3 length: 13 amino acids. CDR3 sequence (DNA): TGTGCCAGTAGTATATTAGCTGGAGAGACCCAGTACTTC. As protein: CASSILAGETQYF.

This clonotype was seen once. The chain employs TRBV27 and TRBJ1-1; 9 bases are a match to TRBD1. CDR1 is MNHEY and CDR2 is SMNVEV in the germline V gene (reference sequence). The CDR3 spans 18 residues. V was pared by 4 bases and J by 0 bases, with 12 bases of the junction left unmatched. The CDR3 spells CASSWGSGQGNMNTEAFF. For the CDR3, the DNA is TGTGCCAGCAGTTGGGGGTCTGGACAGGGGAATATGAACACTGAAGCTTTCTTT.

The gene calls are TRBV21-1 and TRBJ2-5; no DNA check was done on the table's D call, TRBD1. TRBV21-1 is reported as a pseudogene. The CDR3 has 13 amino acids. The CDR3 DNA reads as TGTGCCAGCGAGGGACAGGGTCGAGAGACCCAGTACTTC. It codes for CASEGQGRETQYF.